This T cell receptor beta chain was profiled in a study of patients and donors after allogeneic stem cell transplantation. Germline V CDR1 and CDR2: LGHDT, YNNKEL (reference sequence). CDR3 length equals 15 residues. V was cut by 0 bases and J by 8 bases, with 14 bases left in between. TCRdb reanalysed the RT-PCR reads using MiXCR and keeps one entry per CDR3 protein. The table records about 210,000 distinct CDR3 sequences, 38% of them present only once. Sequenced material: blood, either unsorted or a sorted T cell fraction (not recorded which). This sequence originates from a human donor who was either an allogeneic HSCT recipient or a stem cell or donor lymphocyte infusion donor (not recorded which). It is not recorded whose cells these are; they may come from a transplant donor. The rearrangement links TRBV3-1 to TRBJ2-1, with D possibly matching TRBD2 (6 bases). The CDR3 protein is CASSQDPTSRDEQFF. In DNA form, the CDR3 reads TGTGCCAGCAGCCAAGACCCGACTAGTAGAGATGAGCAGTTCTTC.